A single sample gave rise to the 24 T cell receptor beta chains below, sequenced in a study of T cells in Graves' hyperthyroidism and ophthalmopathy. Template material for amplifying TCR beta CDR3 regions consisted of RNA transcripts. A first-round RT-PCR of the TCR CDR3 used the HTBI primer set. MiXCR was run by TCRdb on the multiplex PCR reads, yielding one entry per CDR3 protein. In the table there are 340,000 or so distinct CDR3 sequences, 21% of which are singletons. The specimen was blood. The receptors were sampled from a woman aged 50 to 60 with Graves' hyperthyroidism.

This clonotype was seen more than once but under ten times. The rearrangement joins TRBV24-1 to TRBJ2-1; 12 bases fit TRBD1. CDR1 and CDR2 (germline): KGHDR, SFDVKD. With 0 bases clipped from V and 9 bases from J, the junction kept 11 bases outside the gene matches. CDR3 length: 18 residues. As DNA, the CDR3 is TGTGCCACCAGTGATTTGTCCCGGGACAGGGGGCTGGCAGGTGAGCAGTTCTTC. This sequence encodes CATSDLSRDRGLAGEQFF.

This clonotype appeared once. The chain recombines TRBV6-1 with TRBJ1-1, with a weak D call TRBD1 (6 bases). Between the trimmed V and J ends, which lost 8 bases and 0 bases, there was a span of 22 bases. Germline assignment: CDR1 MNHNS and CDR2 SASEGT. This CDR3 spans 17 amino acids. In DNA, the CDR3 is TGTGCCAGCCGACCTGGTTGGGGGCGGGTAATGAACACTGAAGCTTTCTTT. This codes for CASRPGWGRVMNTEAFF.

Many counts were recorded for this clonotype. The CDR3 DNA is TGCAGTGCCACAATCTACGAGCAGTACTTC. Its translation: CSATIYEQYF. The rearrangement uses TRBV20-1 and TRBJ2-7; D is unresolved. This CDR3 spans 10 amino acids. With 6 bases removed from V and 3 bases from J, the gap between germline ends came to 6 bases. Germline V gene lookup returns CDR1 DFQATT and CDR2 SNEGSKA (reference sequence).

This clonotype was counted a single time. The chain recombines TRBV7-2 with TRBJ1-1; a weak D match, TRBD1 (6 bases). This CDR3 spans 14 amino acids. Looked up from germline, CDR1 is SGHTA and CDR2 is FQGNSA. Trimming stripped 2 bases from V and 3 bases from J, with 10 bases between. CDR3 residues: CASSLPDRYTEAFF. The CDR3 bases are TGTGCCAGCAGCTTACCCGACAGGTACACTGAAGCTTTCTTT.

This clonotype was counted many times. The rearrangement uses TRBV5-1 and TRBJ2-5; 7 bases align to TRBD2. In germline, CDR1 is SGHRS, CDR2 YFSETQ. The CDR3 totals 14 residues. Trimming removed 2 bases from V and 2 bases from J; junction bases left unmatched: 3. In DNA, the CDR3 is TGCGCCAGCAGCTTCTCTAGCGGTCAAGAGACCCAGTACTTC. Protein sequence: CASSFSSGQETQYF.

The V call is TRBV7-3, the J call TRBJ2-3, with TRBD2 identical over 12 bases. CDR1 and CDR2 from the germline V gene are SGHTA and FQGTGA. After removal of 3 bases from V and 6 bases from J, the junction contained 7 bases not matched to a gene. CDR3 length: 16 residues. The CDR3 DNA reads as TGTGCCAGCAGCTTGACTAGCGGGAGTATAGCTGATACGCAGTATTTT. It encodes CASSLTSGSIADTQYF.

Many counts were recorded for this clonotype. The CDR3, as DNA: TGTGCCAGCAGCCAGGACAGGGGTGCTCAGCCCCAGCATTTT. The encoded protein is CASSQDRGAQPQHF. The chain uses TRBV3-1 and TRBJ1-5; 9 bases match TRBD1. The V gene's germline CDR1 is LGHDT and CDR2 YNNKEL (reference sequence). This CDR3 has 14 amino acids. J was trimmed by 6 bases and V by 3 bases; bases with no gene match: 3.

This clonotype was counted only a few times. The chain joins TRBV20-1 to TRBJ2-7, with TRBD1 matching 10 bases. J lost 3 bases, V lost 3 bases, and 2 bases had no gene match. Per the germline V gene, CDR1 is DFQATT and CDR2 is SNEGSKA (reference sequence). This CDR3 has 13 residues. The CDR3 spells CSARTGGFYEQYF. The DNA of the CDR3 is TGCAGTGCTAGGACAGGGGGCTTCTACGAGCAGTACTTC.

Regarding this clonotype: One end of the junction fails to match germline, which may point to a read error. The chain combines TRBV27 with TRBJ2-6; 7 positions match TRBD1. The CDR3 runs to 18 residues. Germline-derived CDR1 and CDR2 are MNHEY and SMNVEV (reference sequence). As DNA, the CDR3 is TGTGCCAGCAGTTCTACAGGGGTGGGGTTCTCTGGGGCCGACGTCCTGACTTTC. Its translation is CASSSTGVGFSGADVLTF.

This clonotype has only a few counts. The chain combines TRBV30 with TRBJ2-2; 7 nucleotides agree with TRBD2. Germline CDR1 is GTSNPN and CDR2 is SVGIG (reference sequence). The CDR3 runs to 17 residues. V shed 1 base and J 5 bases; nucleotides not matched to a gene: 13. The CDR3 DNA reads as TGTGCCTGGAGTGACAAGCACGGGAGACTAGCTACCGGGGAGCTGTTTTTT. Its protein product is CAWSDKHGRLATGELFF.

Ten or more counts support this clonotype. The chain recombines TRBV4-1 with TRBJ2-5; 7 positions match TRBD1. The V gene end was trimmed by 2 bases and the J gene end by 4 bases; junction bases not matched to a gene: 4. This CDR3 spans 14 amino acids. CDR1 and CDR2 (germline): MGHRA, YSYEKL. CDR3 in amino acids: CASSQLGGRETQYF. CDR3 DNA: TGCGCCAGCAGCCAATTAGGGGGCAGAGAGACCCAGTACTTC.

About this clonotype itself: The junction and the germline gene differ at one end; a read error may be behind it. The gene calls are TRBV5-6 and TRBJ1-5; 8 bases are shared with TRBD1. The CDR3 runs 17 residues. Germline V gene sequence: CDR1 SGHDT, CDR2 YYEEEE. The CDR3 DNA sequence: TGTGCCAGCAGCTTGCGCCTTCCGCGACAGGGGAATCAGCCCCGGCATTTT. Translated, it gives CASSLRLPRQGNQPRHF.

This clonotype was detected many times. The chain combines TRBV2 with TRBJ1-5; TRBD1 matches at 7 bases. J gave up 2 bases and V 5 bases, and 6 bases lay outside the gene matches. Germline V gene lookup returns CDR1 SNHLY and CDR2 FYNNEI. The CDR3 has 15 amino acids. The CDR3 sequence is CASSRSTGGNQPQHF. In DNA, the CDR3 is TGTGCCAGCAGTAGGTCAACAGGGGGCAATCAGCCCCAGCATTTT. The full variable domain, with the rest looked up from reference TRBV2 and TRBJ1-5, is EPEVTQTPSHQVTQMGQEVILRCVPISNHLYFYWYRQILGQKVEFLVSFYNNEISEKSEIFDDQFSVERPDGSNFTLKIRSTKLEDSAMYFCASSRSTGGNQPQHFGDGTRLSIL.

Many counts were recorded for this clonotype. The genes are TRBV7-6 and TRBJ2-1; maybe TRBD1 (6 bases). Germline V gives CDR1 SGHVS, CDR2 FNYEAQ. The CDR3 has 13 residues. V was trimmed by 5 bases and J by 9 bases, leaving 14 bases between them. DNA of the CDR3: TGTGCCAGCAGCCCACAGGACAGCGGTGAGCAGTTCTTC. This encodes CASSPQDSGEQFF.

In nucleotides, the CDR3 is TGCAGTGCCCAGAAGGCAGGGACAGAGACCCAGTACTTC. Encoded protein: CSAQKAGTETQYF. This chain joins TRBV20-1 and TRBJ2-5, with D possibly called TRBD1 or TRBD2 (5 bases each). Germline loops: CDR1 DFQATT, CDR2 SNEGSKA (reference sequence). With 6 bases removed from V and 4 bases from J, the gap between germline ends came to 15 bases. This CDR3 region has 13 residues.

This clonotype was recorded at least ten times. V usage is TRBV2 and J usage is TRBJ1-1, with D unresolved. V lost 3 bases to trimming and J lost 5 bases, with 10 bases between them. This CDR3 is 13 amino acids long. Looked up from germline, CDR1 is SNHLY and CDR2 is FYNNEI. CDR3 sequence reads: CASSDGYGTEAFF. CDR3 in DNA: TGTGCCAGCAGTGATGGGTATGGGACTGAAGCTTTCTTT.

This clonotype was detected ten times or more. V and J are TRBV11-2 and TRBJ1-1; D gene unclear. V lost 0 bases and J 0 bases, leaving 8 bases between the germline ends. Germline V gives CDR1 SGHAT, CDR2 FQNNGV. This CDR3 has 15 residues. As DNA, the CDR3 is TGTGCCAGCAGCTTAGAGGCCGGTGTGAACACTGAAGCTTTCTTT. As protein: CASSLEAGVNTEAFF.

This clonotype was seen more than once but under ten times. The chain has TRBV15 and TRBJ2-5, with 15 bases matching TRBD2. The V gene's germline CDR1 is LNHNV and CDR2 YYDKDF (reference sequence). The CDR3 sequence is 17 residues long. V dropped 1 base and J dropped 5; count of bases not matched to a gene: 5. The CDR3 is CATSRAGLAGGLETQYF. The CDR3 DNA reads TGTGCCACCAGCAGAGCTGGACTAGCGGGGGGGCTTGAGACCCAGTACTTC. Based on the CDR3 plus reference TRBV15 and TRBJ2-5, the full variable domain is DAMVIQNPRYQVTQFGKPVTLSCSQTLNHNVMYWYQQKSSQAPKLLFHYYDKDFNNEADTPDNFQSRRPNTSFCFLDIRSPGLGDTAMYLCATSRAGLAGGLETQYFGPGTRLLVL.

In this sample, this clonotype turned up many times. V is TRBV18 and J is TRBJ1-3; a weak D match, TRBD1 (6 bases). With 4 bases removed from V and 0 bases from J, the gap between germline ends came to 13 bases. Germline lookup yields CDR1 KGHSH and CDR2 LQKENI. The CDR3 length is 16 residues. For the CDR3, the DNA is TGTGCCAGCTCACTGCAGGGGCCAAACTCTGGAAACACCATATATTTT. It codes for CASSLQGPNSGNTIYF.

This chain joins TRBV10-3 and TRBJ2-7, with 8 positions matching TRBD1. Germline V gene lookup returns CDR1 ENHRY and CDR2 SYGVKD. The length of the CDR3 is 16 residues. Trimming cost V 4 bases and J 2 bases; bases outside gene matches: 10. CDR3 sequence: CAISVSSGQVTYEQYF. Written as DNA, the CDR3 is TGTGCCATCAGTGTATCGTCGGGACAGGTGACCTACGAGCAGTACTTC.

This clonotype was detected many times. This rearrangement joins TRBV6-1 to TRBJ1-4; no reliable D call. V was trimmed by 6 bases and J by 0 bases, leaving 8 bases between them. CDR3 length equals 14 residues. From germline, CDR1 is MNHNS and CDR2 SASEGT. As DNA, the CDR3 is TGTGCCAGCAGGGTAATTTCAACTAATGAAAAACTGTTTTTT. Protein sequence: CASRVISTNEKLFF.

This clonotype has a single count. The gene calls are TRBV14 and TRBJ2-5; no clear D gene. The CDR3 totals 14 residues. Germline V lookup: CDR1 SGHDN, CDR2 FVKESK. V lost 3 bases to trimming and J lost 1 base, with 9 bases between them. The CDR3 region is CASSQGTVQETQYF. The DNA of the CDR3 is TGTGCCAGCAGCCAGGGTACGGTCCAAGAGACCCAGTACTTC.

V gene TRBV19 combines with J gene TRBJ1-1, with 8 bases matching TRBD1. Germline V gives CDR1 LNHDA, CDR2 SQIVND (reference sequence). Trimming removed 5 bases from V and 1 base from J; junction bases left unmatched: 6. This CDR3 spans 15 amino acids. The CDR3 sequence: CASSPDRGPNTEAFF. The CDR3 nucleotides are TGTGCCAGTAGTCCCGACAGGGGTCCGAACACTGAAGCTTTCTTT.

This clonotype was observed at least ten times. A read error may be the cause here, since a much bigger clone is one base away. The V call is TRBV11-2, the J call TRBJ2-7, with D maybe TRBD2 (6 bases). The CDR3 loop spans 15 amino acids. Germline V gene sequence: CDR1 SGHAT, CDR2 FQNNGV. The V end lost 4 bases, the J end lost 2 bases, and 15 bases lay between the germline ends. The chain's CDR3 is CASSSPGGIPYEQYF. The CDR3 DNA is TGTGCCAGCAGCTCGCCGGGCGGGATACCCTACGAGCAGTACTTC. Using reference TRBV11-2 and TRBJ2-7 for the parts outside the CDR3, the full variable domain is EAGVAQSPRYKIIEKRQSVAFWCNPISGHATLYWYQQILGQGPKLLIQFQNNGVVDDSQLPKDRFSAERLKGVDSTLKIQPAKLEDSAVYLCASSSPGGIPYEQYFGPGTRLTVT.